The rows below give T cell receptor beta chains drawn from one sample of a study of cytomegalovirus exposure and HLA in healthy donors. Data came from immunoSEQ multiplex PCR; TCRdb stores just in-frame clones and leaves some out. This table holds 120,000 to 150,000 clones, around 75% found once. Material for sequencing was PBMCs. These receptors all stem from a woman in her forties in good health and CMV-seronegative. The CDR3 runs from the conserved cysteine through the conserved F or W. D genes are given only for firm matches. Expanded clones get a size class; other rows say once, few or many, or leave the size out.

>TRBD1|15|TRBJ2-2|.|TRBV27
TGTGCCAGCACAGGACAGGGGGCGGGTACCGGGGAGCTGTTTTTT
CASTGQGAGTGELFF
>TRBD1|17|TRBJ2-2|.|TRBV7-9
TGTTCCAGCAGTTACAACCCGGGACAGGCGAACACCGGGGAGCTGTTTTTT
CSSSYNPGQANTGELFF
>.|16|TRBJ1-5|.|TRBV7-4
TGTGCCAGCAGCTTAAGAATCTGGAGGGGAGCTCAGCCCCAGCATTTT
CASSLRIWRGAQPQHF
>.|14|TRBJ2-2|once|TRBV7-8
TGTGCCAGCAGCTTAGCCAGGGGTGGCGGGGAGCTGTTTTTT
CASSLARGGGELFF
>.|14|TRBJ1-1|.|TRBV6-5
TGTGCCAGCAGCGAGTCCGGGGAAAACACTGAAGCTTTCTTT
CASSESGENTEAFF
>TRBD2|18|TRBJ2-7|.|TRBV5-1
TGCGCCAGCAGCTTGGGGCCCCTTGGGACTAGCGGGGCCTACGAGCAGTACTTC
CASSLGPLGTSGAYEQYF
>.|16|TRBJ2-7|.|TRBV7-9
TGTGCCAGCAGCTTAGGTGCGGGGGCTCCAACCTACGAGCAGTACTTC
CASSLGAGAPTYEQYF
>TRBD2|18|TRBJ2-1|.|TRBV10-2
TGCGCCAGCAGTGAGCATGGGGCCGGGACTAGCGGGGTAAATGAGCAGTTCTTC
CASSEHGAGTSGVNEQFF
>TRBD1|16|TRBJ2-6|.|TRBV5-1
TGCGCCAGCAGCGGGACAGGGTCGGGGGGGGCCAACGTCCTGACTTTC
CASSGTGSGGANVLTF
>.|10|TRBJ1-1|.|TRBV20-1
TGCAGTGCTTTATACACTGAAGCTTTCTTT
CSALYTEAFF
>.|13|TRBJ1-1|.|TRBV11-2
TGTGCCAGCAGCCTTCATGGGAGGACTGAAGCTTTCTTT
CASSLHGRTEAFF
>TRBD1|16|TRBJ2-7|once|TRBV28
TGTGCCAGCAGTTTAGGTGGAAGGACAGGCCACTACGAGCAGTACTTC
CASSLGGRTGHYEQYF
>.|14|TRBJ1-1|.|TRBV5-1
TGCGCCAGCAGCTTATCTACAGGGATGGTTGAAGCTTTCTTT
CASSLSTGMVEAFF
>TRBD1|15|TRBJ2-7|.|TRBV7-9
TGTGCCAGCGCTATTAGGAATAGGGGACAGCAAGGGCAGTACTTC
CASAIRNRGQQGQYF
>.|17|TRBJ2-1|.|TRBV18
TGTGCCAGCTCACCGATTGCGGGGGCGAGCTCCTACAATGAGCAGTTCTTC
CASSPIAGASSYNEQFF
>TRBD2|14|TRBJ2-4|.|TRBV4-1
TGCGCCAGCAGCCAACCGGGAGGCAAAAACATTCAGTACTTC
CASSQPGGKNIQYF
>.|15|TRBJ2-7|once|TRBV4-2
TGTGCCAGCAGCCAAGGCCACTCGTCGGGCTACGAGCAGTACTTC
CASSQGHSSGYEQYF
>.|15|TRBJ2-7|.|TRBV5-1
TGCGCCAGCAGCTTGGCTGGGGACAAGACCTACGAGCAGTACTTC
CASSLAGDKTYEQYF
>.|13|TRBJ2-5|.|TRBV4-1
TGCGCCAGCAGCCGGACAGTCCAAGAGACCCAGTACTTC
CASSRTVQETQYF
>TRBD1|15|TRBJ2-3|.|TRBV5-4
TGTGCCAGCAGCCCTAACAGGGGGCAAGAAGATACGCAGTATTTT
CASSPNRGQEDTQYF
>.|16|TRBJ1-4|.|TRBV19
TGTGCCAGTAGTGGGGCCCGGCTGTTGGCCGGGGAAAAACTGTTTTTT
CASSGARLLAGEKLFF
>TRBD1|15|TRBJ2-7|.|TRBV27
TGTGCCAGCAGGCACCACGGGACAGGGGACTACGAGCAGTACTTC
CASRHHGTGDYEQYF
>.|14|TRBJ1-1|few|TRBV19
TGTGCCAGTAGTATAATTTCCAGTGGCACTGAAGCTTTCTTT
CASSIISSGTEAFF
>TRBD1|17|TRBJ1-4|.|TRBV28
TGTGCCAGCGGTTGGACAGGGTGGTTGGCTGGTAATGAAAAACTGTTTTTT
CASGWTGWLAGNEKLFF
>.|14|TRBJ1-2|.|TRBV27
TGTGCCAGCAGTTTAATCAATCCACAGGGCGGCTACACCTTC
CASSLINPQGGYTF
>.|14|TRBJ1-3|.|TRBV9
TGTGCCAGCAGCGTAGAACCGGGTGAAAACACCATATATTTT
CASSVEPGENTIYF
>TRBD2|17|TRBJ2-7|.|TRBV19
TGTGCCAGTAGGAGACTAGCGGGAGTCGGATCCGTCTACGAGCAGTACTTC
CASRRLAGVGSVYEQYF
>.|15|TRBJ1-6|.|TRBV18
TGTGCCAGCTCACCACCGTTACTTGGTACCATGCCCCTCCACTTT
CASSPPLLGTMPLHF
>TRBD1|15|TRBJ2-7|.|TRBV5-1
TGCGCCAGCAGCTTGGGACAGGGTTATACCTACGAGCAGTACTTC
CASSLGQGYTYEQYF
>.|13|TRBJ2-3|.|TRBV5-4
TGTGCCAGCAGCCCAGGGGGGACAGATACGCAGTATTTT
CASSPGGTDTQYF
>TRBD1|16|TRBJ1-1|.|TRBV6-1
TGTGCCAGCAGTGAACTGGACAGGGGGTGGAGCACTGAAGCTTTCTTT
CASSELDRGWSTEAFF
>.|14|TRBJ1-2|.|TRBV2
TGTGCCAGCACGACCCAAGGACAGAACTATGGCTACACCTTC
CASTTQGQNYGYTF
>.|15|TRBJ1-2|.|TRBV19
TGTGCCAGTACAGGAAACAGTCTAAATGACTATGGCTACACCTTC
CASTGNSLNDYGYTF
>TRBD1|13|TRBJ2-5|.|TRBV6-1
TGTGCCAGCGGACAGGGGGCGCGAGAGACCCAGTACTTC
CASGQGARETQYF
>TRBD1|16|TRBJ2-2|once|TRBV18
TGTGCCAGCTCAACGACAGGGGGCGCGGACACCGGGGAGCTGTTTTTT
CASSTTGGADTGELFF
>.|13|TRBJ2-7|.|TRBV4-1
TGCGCCAGCAGCCAACAGGAGGACTACGAGCAGTACTTC
CASSQQEDYEQYF
>TRBD2|15|TRBJ2-7|few|TRBV6-1
TGTGCCAGCAGTGACCCGGGACTAGCGGGGTACGAGCAGTACTTC
CASSDPGLAGYEQYF
>TRBD1|13|TRBJ1-1|few|TRBV10-2
TGCGCCAGCACCCAAGACAGGGACACTGAAGCTTTCTTT
CASTQDRDTEAFF
>.|14|TRBJ1-2|.|TRBV7-9
TGTGCCAACGACCCGGACACCGGCCCCTATGGCTACACCTTC
CANDPDTGPYGYTF
>TRBD1|15|TRBJ2-7|.|TRBV5-1
TGCGCCAGCAGCCCTCAGGGACAGAGCTCCTACGAGCAGTACTTC
CASSPQGQSSYEQYF
>TRBD1|13|TRBJ1-2|.|TRBV6-5
TGTGCCAGCAGGCCCGGGACAGGGGTAGGCTACACCTTC
CASRPGTGVGYTF
>TRBD1|14|TRBJ1-2|.|TRBV6-1
TGTGCCAGCAGAGGGACAGGGGGCGGTCGGGGCTACACCTTC
CASRGTGGGRGYTF
>.|14|TRBJ1-5|once|TRBV21-1
TGTGCCAGCAGCGGCGGGACGGTGAATCAGCCCCAGCATTTT
CASSGGTVNQPQHF
>TRBD2|20|TRBJ2-6|.|TRBV7-7
TGTGCCAGCAGCTTGTCACCTAGCGGGGGGACCCTCTCTGGGGCCAACGTCCTGACTTTC
CASSLSPSGGTLSGANVLTF
>.|11|TRBJ2-5|.|TRBV20-1
TGCAGTAAAACAGGGAAAGAGACCCAGTACTTC
CSKTGKETQYF
>TRBD2|15|TRBJ2-1|.|TRBV5-1
TGCGCCAGCAGCTTACGACTAGCGGGAGTAGTTGAGCAGTTCTTC
CASSLRLAGVVEQFF
>TRBD2|14|TRBJ2-3|.|TRBV29-1
TGCAGCGTGGTAGCGGGGGATAGCACAGATACGCAGTATTTT
CSVVAGDSTDTQYF
>TRBD2|13|TRBJ2-1|.|TRBV4-1
TGCGCCAGCAGCCAAGCTAGCGGGAATGAGCAGTTCTTC
CASSQASGNEQFF
>.|14|TRBJ1-2|once|TRBV6-1
TGTGCCAGCAGTGAGTCCCAGGGCCCCCGTGGCTACACCTTC
CASSESQGPRGYTF
>TRBD2|18|TRBJ2-1|.|TRBV18
TGTGCCAGCTCACGTCCGGTCAGCCAGCGGGGCAACCTACTTGAGCAGTTCTTC
CASSRPVSQRGNLLEQFF
>TRBD2|17|TRBJ2-1|.|TRBV9
TGTGCCAGCGGAAGACTAGCGGGATATACTGGGGACAATGAGCAGTTCTTC
CASGRLAGYTGDNEQFF
>.|13|TRBJ1-2|few|TRBV5-1
TGCGCCAGCAGCTATGGGGGGAACTATGGCTACACCTTC
CASSYGGNYGYTF
>.|17|TRBJ2-1|.|TRBV5-6
TGTGCCAGCAGCCCTACTGGCGGGGGCCCCCGAGAGGGTGAGCAGTTCTTC
CASSPTGGGPREGEQFF
>TRBD2|15|TRBJ2-1|once|TRBV28
TGTGCCAGCAGTCCCGGACTAGCGGGAGTATATGAGCAGTTCTTC
CASSPGLAGVYEQFF
>.|14|TRBJ1-5|.|TRBV2
TGTGCCAGCAGTGAACAGGGATCCCAACAGCCCCAGCATTTT
CASSEQGSQQPQHF
>.|14|TRBJ2-5|.|TRBV30
TGTGCCTGGAGTCTAAACGGCAGGGAAGAGACCCAGTACTTC
CAWSLNGREETQYF
>TRBD2|19|TRBJ2-5|.|TRBV19
TGTGCCAGTAGAAAGCTCTGGACTAGCGGGAGGACGGGACAAGAGACCCAGTACTTC
CASRKLWTSGRTGQETQYF
>.|15|TRBJ2-7|.|TRBV4-1
TGCGCCAGCAGCCTGTGGGACACGGGGAAAAACGAGCAGTACTTC
CASSLWDTGKNEQYF
>TRBD2|14|TRBJ2-1|.|TRBV29-1
TGCAGCGTTGATGTAGCGGGAAACTACAATGAGCAGTTCTTC
CSVDVAGNYNEQFF